The 7 T cell receptor beta chains listed next were all sequenced from one sample in a study of tumor and adjacent non-tumor tissue in lung cancer. The template was RNA from unsorted bulk tissue. Three rounds of nested PCR, following a modified ARM-PCR protocol, produced the TCRbeta library. TCRdb reprocessed the multiplex PCR reads via MiXCR and lists one record per CDR3 protein. In the table there are roughly 76,000 distinct CDR3 sequences, under 70% of which are singletons. Sequencing was carried out using lung tumor tissue. The receptors were gathered from a woman aged 70 to 79 with non-small cell lung cancer.

Concerning this clonotype: A read error may explain this, as a much larger clone is one base away. The chain combines TRBV30 with TRBJ2-1; a possible D gene is TRBD1 (6 bases). CDR3 length: 16 residues. Deletions cut 2 bases from V and 1 base from J, with 15 bases between. Germline CDR1 reads GTSNPN; CDR2 reads SVGIG (reference sequence). CDR3 amino acids: CAWSFFGQGSYNEQFF. The CDR3 bases are TGTGCCTGGAGTTTTTTTGGGCAGGGGTCCTACAATGAGCAGTTCTTC.

This clonotype was detected many times. The chain employs TRBV6-5 and TRBJ2-3, with D unresolved. The V gene's germline CDR1 is MNHEY and CDR2 SVGAGI. The V end lost 4 bases, the J end lost 6 bases, and 5 bases lay between the germline ends. The CDR3 has 11 amino acids. The DNA of the CDR3 is TGTGCCAGCAGTTGGGCGGATACGCAGTATTTT. As protein: CASSWADTQYF.

About this clonotype itself: A junction boundary mismatches the germline segment, possibly from a read error. The chain joins TRBV29-1 to TRBJ2-5; 8 nucleotides line up with TRBD1. CDR3 size: 15 residues. Germline V lookup: CDR1 SQVTM, CDR2 ANQGSEA. The chain's CDR3 is CSGETARGLGGTRYF. The CDR3 DNA sequence: TGCAGCGGAGAGACGGCCAGGGGGCTTGGAGGGACCCGGTACTTC.

A note on this clonotype: Compared with germline, one end of the junction differs, possibly owing to a read error. The chain uses TRBV6-5 and TRBJ2-1; 8 bases line up with TRBD1. The germline V gene has CDR1 MNHEY and CDR2 SVGAGI. The CDR3 covers 13 residues. CDR3 in amino acids: CASSYRGWGEQFF. The CDR3, as DNA: TGCGCCAGCAGTTACAGGGGGTGGGGTGAGCAGTTCTTC.

This clonotype has just one count. A much larger clone differs by one base, so this may be a read error. The chain has TRBV28 and TRBJ2-7; D is ambiguous. Germline V gives CDR1 MDHEN, CDR2 SYDVKM. The CDR3 length is 12 residues. The CDR3 nucleotides are TGTGCCAGCAGTCAGAACAACTACGGGCAGTACTTC. It codes for CASSQNNYGQYF. The complete variable domain, with remaining parts taken from reference TRBV28 and TRBJ2-7, reads DVKVTQSSRYLVKRTGEKVFLECVQDMDHENMFWYRQDPGLGLRLIYFSYDVKMKEKGDIPEGYSVSREKKERFSLILESASTNQTSMYLCASSQNNYGQYFGPGTRLTVT.

This clonotype was detected only once. The chain links TRBV4-2 to TRBJ2-1; 7 bases agree with TRBD1. V lost 2 bases and J lost 8; bases outside the gene matches: 9. Per germline, CDR1 LGHNA and CDR2 YNFKEQ. The CDR3 loop spans 15 amino acids. The CDR3 here is CASSQRQGVTYEQFF. As DNA, the CDR3 is TGTGCCAGCAGCCAAAGACAGGGTGTCACCTATGAGCAGTTCTTC.

In regard to this clonotype: Likely a read error: the CDR3 ends without its conserved phenylalanine or tryptophan. The chain is built from TRBV12-3 or TRBV12-4 and TRBJ2-2; unclear D gene. Between the trimmed V and J ends, which lost 4 bases and 4 bases, there was a span of 10 bases. The CDR3 totals 14 residues. This CDR3 reads CASSSLLSTGELFS. In DNA form, the CDR3 reads TGTGCCAGCAGTTCCCTTCTTAGCACCGGGGAGCTGTTTTCT.